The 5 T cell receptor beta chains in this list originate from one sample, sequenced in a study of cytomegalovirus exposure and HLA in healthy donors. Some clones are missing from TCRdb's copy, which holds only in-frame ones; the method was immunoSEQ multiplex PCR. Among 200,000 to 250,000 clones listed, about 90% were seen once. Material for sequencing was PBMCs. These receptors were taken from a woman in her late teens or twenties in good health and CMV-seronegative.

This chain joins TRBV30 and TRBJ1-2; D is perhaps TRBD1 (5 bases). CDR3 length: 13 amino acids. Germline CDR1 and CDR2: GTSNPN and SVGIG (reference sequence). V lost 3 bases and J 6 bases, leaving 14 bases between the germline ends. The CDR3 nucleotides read TGTGCCTGGAGCCTAACAGGAAAAGATGGCTACACCTTC. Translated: CAWSLTGKDGYTF.

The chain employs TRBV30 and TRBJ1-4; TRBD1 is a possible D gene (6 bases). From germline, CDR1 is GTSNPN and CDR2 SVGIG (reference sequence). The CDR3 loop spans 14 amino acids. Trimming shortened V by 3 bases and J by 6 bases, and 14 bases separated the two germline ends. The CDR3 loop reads CAWRTKGGDEKLFF. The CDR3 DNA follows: TGTGCCTGGAGGACCAAAGGGGGAGATGAAAAACTGTTTTTT.

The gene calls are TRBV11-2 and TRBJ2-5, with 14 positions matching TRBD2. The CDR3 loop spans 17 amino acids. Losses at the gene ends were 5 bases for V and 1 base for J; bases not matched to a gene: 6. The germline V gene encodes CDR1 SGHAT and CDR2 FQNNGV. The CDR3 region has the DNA TGTGCCAGCAGCCCCGGGACTAGCGGGAGTGTCCAAGAGACCCAGTACTTC. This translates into CASSPGTSGSVQETQYF.

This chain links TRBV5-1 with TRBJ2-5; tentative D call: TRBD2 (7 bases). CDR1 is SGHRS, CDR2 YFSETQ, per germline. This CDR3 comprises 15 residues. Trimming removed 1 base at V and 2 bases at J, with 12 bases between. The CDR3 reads CASSLRGGVQETQYF. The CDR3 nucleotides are TGCGCCAGCAGCTTGAGGGGGGGCGTTCAAGAGACCCAGTACTTC.

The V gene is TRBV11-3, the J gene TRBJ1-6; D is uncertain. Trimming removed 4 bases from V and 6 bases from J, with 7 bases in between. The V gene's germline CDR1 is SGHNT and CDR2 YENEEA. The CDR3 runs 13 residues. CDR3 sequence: CASSSGVNSPLHF. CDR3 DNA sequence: TGTGCCAGCAGCTCCGGAGTTAATTCACCCCTCCACTTT.